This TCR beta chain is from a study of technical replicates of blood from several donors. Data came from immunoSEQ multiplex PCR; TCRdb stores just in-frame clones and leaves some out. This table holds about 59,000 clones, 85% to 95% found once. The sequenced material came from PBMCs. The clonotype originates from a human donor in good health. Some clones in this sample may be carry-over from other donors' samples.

In DNA, the CDR3 is TGTGCCAGCAGCCAAGACTTTGACAGCAATTCACCCCTCCACTTT. It specifies CASSQDFDSNSPLHF. The rearrangement uses TRBV4-2 and TRBJ1-6; a possible D gene is TRBD1 (5 bases). CDR1 is LGHNA, CDR2 YNFKEQ, per germline. This CDR3 region has 15 residues. V was cut by 0 bases and J by 7 bases, with 10 bases left in between.